These T cell receptor beta chains were read from a single sample in a study of blood T cell repertoires in COVID-19. TCRdb's table, derived via immunoSEQ multiplex PCR, lists solely in-frame clones and lacks some. The data contain just over 150,000 clones, about 85% of them singletons. The sequencing input was peripheral blood. Source of these receptors: a human donor with acute or convalescent COVID-19. The donor label of this sample is uncertain. Each CDR3 is given with its conserved first and last residue. The order of the fields is V gene, D gene, clone size, J gene, CDR3 protein, CDR3 DNA. The D gene is left open where the match is weak. Only part of the rows carry a size: once, few, many, or a class if the clone is expanded.

>TRBV6-4|TRBD2|NA|TRBJ2-3
CASSDSGGADTQYF
TGTGCCAGCAGTGACTCGGGGGGGGCAGATACGCAGTATTTT
>TRBV10-3|NA|NA|TRBJ2-2
CATRSSTGELFF
TGTGCCACCCGAAGTAGTACCGGGGAGCTGTTTTTT
>TRBV5-1|TRBD1|NA|TRBJ1-1
CASSRGQSSTEAFF
TGCGCCAGCAGCCGGGGACAGAGTTCCACTGAAGCTTTCTTT
>TRBV13|TRBD2|NA|TRBJ2-3
CASSAGVLKEQYF
TGTGCCAGCAGCGCGGGGGTCCTTAAGGAGCAGTATTTT
>TRBV6-4|TRBD2|NA|TRBJ2-1
CASSERAGYIGNEQFF
TGTGCCAGCAGTGAACGAGCGGGGTATATAGGCAATGAGCAGTTCTTC
>TRBV7-8|TRBD1|once|TRBJ1-5
CASSPYVGTGDWDNQPQHF
TGTGCCAGCAGCCCTTACGTCGGGACAGGGGATTGGGACAATCAGCCCCAGCATTTT
>TRBV19|TRBD1|NA|TRBJ2-1
CASSPRTGLGEQFF
TGTGCCAGTAGCCCCAGGACAGGGTTAGGTGAGCAGTTCTTC
>TRBV7-3|NA|NA|TRBJ2-7
CASSLMEGPSYEQYF
TGTGCCAGCAGCTTAATGGAGGGCCCTTCCTACGAGCAGTACTTC
>TRBV15|TRBD1|NA|TRBJ1-5
CATSRLQGAGNQPQHF
TGTGCCACCAGCAGATTACAGGGGGCGGGTAATCAGCCCCAGCATTTT
>TRBV15|TRBD1|NA|TRBJ2-3
CATSKSKQGGSTDTQYF
TGTGCCACCAGCAAATCCAAACAGGGGGGTAGCACAGATACGCAGTATTTT
>TRBV9|NA|NA|TRBJ1-3
CASSVEFDSGNTIYF
TGTGCCAGCAGCGTTGAGTTTGACTCTGGAAACACCATATATTTT
>TRBV6-5|TRBD1|NA|TRBJ1-5
CASSRQGADQPQHF
TGTGCCAGCAGTCGACAGGGCGCCGATCAGCCCCAGCATTTT
>TRBV5-1|NA|NA|TRBJ1-1
CASGDTLGTEAFF
TGCGCCAGCGGGGACACCTTGGGCACTGAAGCTTTCTTT
>TRBV30|TRBD1|NA|TRBJ1-3
CAWSVDRVGNTIYF
TGTGCCTGGAGTGTCGACAGGGTCGGAAACACCATATATTTT
>TRBV10-3|TRBD1|NA|TRBJ2-2
CAITLTGAPNTGELFF
TGTGCCATCACCCTCACAGGGGCGCCGAACACCGGGGAGCTGTTTTTT
>TRBV7-2|NA|NA|TRBJ1-5
CASSIGGPQPQHF
TGTGCCAGCAGCATAGGGGGGCCTCAGCCCCAGCATTTT
>TRBV7-9|NA|NA|TRBJ2-2
CASSGQLTTGELFF
TGTGCCAGCAGCGGACAGTTAACGACCGGGGAGCTGTTTTTT
>TRBV6-5|NA|NA|TRBJ2-1
CASLGRGGYNEQFF
TGTGCCAGCTTGGGCAGGGGCGGCTACAATGAGCAGTTCTTC
>TRBV9|NA|few|TRBJ2-2
CASSVGPQTGELFF
TGTGCCAGCAGCGTAGGCCCCCAGACCGGGGAGCTGTTTTTT
>TRBV6-5|TRBD1|NA|TRBJ1-1
CASSLRQGRNTEAFF
TGTGCCAGCAGCCTCCGACAGGGACGGAACACTGAAGCTTTCTTT
>TRBV30|TRBD1|NA|TRBJ1-5
CAWNRDRDQPQHF
TGTGCCTGGAACCGGGACAGGGATCAGCCCCAGCATTTT
>TRBV9|NA|NA|TRBJ2-2
CASSATSVDTGELFF
TGTGCCAGCAGCGCAACTAGTGTCGACACCGGGGAGCTGTTTTTT
>TRBV5-5|TRBD1|once|TRBJ1-2
CASSLGQGNYGYTF
TGTGCCAGCAGCCTAGGACAGGGCAACTATGGCTACACCTTC
>TRBV7-2|TRBD2|NA|TRBJ2-1
CASSLGLAGVNEQFF
TGTGCCAGCAGCCTTGGACTAGCGGGGGTCAATGAGCAGTTCTTC
>TRBV7-9|TRBD1|NA|TRBJ1-1
CASSLGKQGANEAFF
TGTGCCAGCAGCCTCGGGAAACAGGGGGCCAATGAAGCTTTCTTT
>TRBV7-3|NA|NA|TRBJ1-1
CASSFDSMNTEAFF
TGTGCCAGCAGCTTCGACAGCATGAACACTGAAGCTTTCTTT
>TRBV12-2|NA|few|TRBJ1-1
CASRFPAFPAGGFTEAFF
TGTGCAAGTCGCTTCCCGGCTTTCCCGGCCGGCGGTTTCACTGAAGCTTTCTTT
>TRBV19|NA|NA|TRBJ2-6
CASSISSSGANVLTF
TGTGCCAGTAGTATTTCCAGCTCTGGGGCCAACGTCCTGACTTTC
>TRBV3-1/TRBV3-2|NA|NA|TRBJ1-1
CASSQRSGEDAFF
TGTGCCAGCAGCCAAAGGTCGGGAGAGGATGCTTTCTTT
>TRBV6-2/TRBV6-3|TRBD2|NA|TRBJ2-3
CASSFSGGARTDTQYF
TGTGCCAGCAGTTTCAGCGGGGGGGCCCGGACAGATACGCAGTATTTT
>TRBV5-5|TRBD1|few|TRBJ2-2
CASSPWTGETGELFF
TGTGCCAGCAGCCCCTGGACAGGGGAGACCGGGGAGCTGTTTTTT
>TRBV12-3/TRBV12-4|NA|NA|TRBJ2-7
CASFRGGAYEQYF
TGTGCCAGCTTTAGGGGGGGGGCCTACGAGCAGTACTTC
>TRBV5-1|NA|NA|TRBJ1-5
CASSLGPIHNSNQPQHF
TGCGCCAGCAGCTTGGGCCCGATACATAATAGCAATCAGCCCCAGCATTTT
>TRBV7-2|NA|NA|TRBJ1-3
CASSPLGVSGNTIYF
TGTGCCAGCAGCCCCCTGGGCGTCTCTGGAAACACCATATATTTT
>TRBV5-4|TRBD1|NA|TRBJ2-7
CASSPGTGVSSYEQYF
TGTGCCAGCAGCCCCGGGACAGGGGTCTCCTCCTACGAGCAGTACTTC
>TRBV4-2|TRBD2|NA|TRBJ2-1
CASSQDTRGGYDEQFF
TGTGCCAGCAGCCAAGATACACGGGGGGGCTACGATGAGCAGTTCTTC
>TRBV13|NA|NA|TRBJ2-7
CASSLGLDEQYF
TGTGCCAGCAGCTTAGGCCTAGACGAGCAGTACTTC
>TRBV9|NA|few|TRBJ2-2
CASSVGSITTGELFF
TGTGCCAGCAGCGTAGGTAGTATAACTACCGGGGAGCTGTTTTTT
>TRBV12-3/TRBV12-4|NA|NA|TRBJ2-5
CASSHRPGETQYF
TGTGCCAGCAGTCATAGGCCCGGGGAGACCCAGTACTTC
>TRBV29-1|TRBD1|once|TRBJ2-3
CSVVPQGINTQYF
TGCAGCGTTGTACCACAGGGGATTAATACGCAGTATTTT